Sequencing of this TCR beta chain was carried out in a study of a mutant IDH1 vaccine in newly diagnosed glioma. At the level of the study: Earlier therapy was either radiotherapy, temozolomide, or both, and most got both.

CDR3 length equals 16 residues. Germline CDR1 and CDR2: MNHEY and SMNVEV (reference sequence). Trimming left V 3 bases short and J 4 bases short, with 16 bases between. Worth noting for this clone: The antigen is not known.

Time point described: baseline, week 1 (first vaccination visit). Indicated treatment: pre-vaccination baseline after standard-of-care therapy. In every donor, the tumor was a new WHO grade 3 or 4 IDH1-mutant, ATRX-lost astrocytoma. Notes on the study in general: Changes to the top peripheral T cell clonotypes appeared unrelated to pseudoprogression. In about 93% of patients, immune responses induced by the vaccine occurred.

The assay was immunoSEQ multiplex PCR, and TCRdb's table has in-frame clones only and misses some. The table includes under 65,000 clones, more than 80% detected once. Sample: PBMCs, taken from a glioma patient treated with radiotherapy, temozolomide or both. The rearrangement links TRBV27 to TRBJ1-5; no clear D. This clonotype originated in a man between 18 and 35 years old with glioma. CDR3 nucleotide sequence: TGTGCCAGCAGTTTCCCTACGGGTTGGATGAATCAGCCCCAGCATTTT. It translates to CASSFPTGWMNQPQHF.